This is a list of T cell receptor beta chains from one sample in a study of T cell repertoires in cytomegalovirus infection. TCRdb re-called the reads with MiXCR, one entry per CDR3 protein. Of around 310,000 distinct CDR3 sequences detected, roughly a sixth appear once; the ten largest clones hold around 12%. Sequencing used PBMCs. These receptors all come from a human donor in good health (CMV status not recorded). Some clones in this sample may be carry-over from other donors' samples. The CDR3 runs from the conserved cysteine through the conserved F or W. D genes are given only for firm matches. Expanded clones are given a class, and other clones once, few, many or no size at all.

size	D	V	J	CDR3	DNA
few	-	TRBV15	TRBJ2-5	CATSRDRSYETQYF	TGTGCCACCAGCAGAGACAGGTCGTACGAGACCCAGTACTTC
many	-	TRBV12-3/TRBV12-4	TRBJ1-5	CASSLQGTDQPQHF	TGTGCCAGCAGCCTACAGGGTACGGATCAGCCCCAGCATTTT
few	-	TRBV5-1	TRBJ2-5	CASSSIGETQYF	TGCGCCAGCAGCTCCATTGGCGAGACCCAGTACTTC
many	TRBD2	TRBV7-6	TRBJ2-2	CASSPTTSGDTGELFF	TGTGCCAGCAGCCCCACGACTAGCGGAGACACCGGGGAGCTGTTTTTT
many	-	TRBV4-1	TRBJ2-7	CASSQRTLQQSSSREQYF	TGCGCCAGCAGCCAACGAACCCTTCAGCAGTCCTCCTCGCGGGAGCAGTACTTC
few	-	TRBV7-3	TRBJ1-2	CASSLSSGPPTSYGYTF	TGTGCCAGCAGCTTAAGTTCCGGGCCCCCTACCTCCTATGGCTACACCTTC
many	-	TRBV7-2	TRBJ2-3	CASSEEYWKLRTDTQYF	TGTGCCAGCAGCGAAGAGTACTGGAAACTACGCACAGATACGCAGTATTTT
-	-	TRBV7-2	TRBJ2-5	CASSLDSATETQYF	TGTGCCAGCAGCTTAGATTCAGCCACGGAGACCCAGTACTTC
many	-	TRBV7-9	TRBJ1-1	CASSLGQINTEAFF	TGTGCCAGCAGCTTAGGCCAGATAAACACTGAAGCTTTCTTT
-	-	TRBV20-1	TRBJ1-1	CSAKWGTEAFF	TGCAGTGCTAAATGGGGCACTGAAGCTTTCTTT
many	-	TRBV7-2	TRBJ2-7	CASEGNYEQYF	TGTGCCAGCGAGGGAAACTACGAGCAGTACTTC
-	-	TRBV29-1	TRBJ2-2	CSVDPKSGELFF	TGCAGCGTTGACCCGAAATCGGGGGAGCTGTTTTTT
many	-	TRBV7-9	TRBJ1-1	CASSLEMNTEAFF	TGTGCCAGCAGCTTAGAAATGAACACTGAAGCTTTCTTT
few	-	TRBV6-6	TRBJ2-3	CASSRNGGMRTDTQYF	TGTGCCAGCAGCAGAAACGGTGGGATGCGCACAGATACGCAGTATTTT
many	-	TRBV4-3	TRBJ1-5	CASSQDLNQPQHF	TGCGCCAGCAGCCAAGACTTGAATCAGCCCCAGCATTTT
-	-	TRBV6-5	TRBJ1-2	CASSYSKGSQNYGYTF	TGTGCCAGCAGTTACTCGAAGGGGTCCCAAAACTATGGCTACACCTTC
-	-	TRBV2	TRBJ1-1	CASSLNRVMNTEAFF	TGTGCCAGCAGTTTAAACAGGGTTATGAACACTGAAGCTTTCTTT
many	-	TRBV18	TRBJ2-3	CASSPRRLHSSTDTQYF	TGTGCCAGCTCACCACGAAGACTACATTCTAGCACAGATACGCAGTATTTT
few	-	TRBV6-6	TRBJ1-1	CASSYYMGGGMDTEAFF	TGTGCCAGCAGTTACTATATGGGGGGGGGTATGGACACTGAAGCTTTCTTT
few	-	TRBV5-1	TRBJ1-5	CASSLLGERNQPQHF	TGCGCCAGCAGCTTGTTAGGGGAACGAAATCAGCCCCAGCATTTT